This T cell receptor beta chain was recorded in a study of Ad26.COV2.S vaccination and SARS-CoV-2 variants. Overall study: Intramuscular Ad26.COV2.S doses were given once or twice, 56 days apart.

A note on this clone: No antigen is known for it.

The germline V gene encodes CDR1 KGHSH and CDR2 LQKENI. The CDR3 totals 15 residues. V lost 2 bases and J 8 bases, leaving 16 bases between the germline ends. TCRdb's copy holds only in-frame clones and misses some; the assay was immunoSEQ multiplex PCR. The sample has roughly 250,000 clones; around 90% are singletons. Overall study findings and caveats: Estimates derived from TCR breadth and depth analyses may have underestimated total T cell responses.

As to treatment: approximately 18 received Ad26.COV2.S at low or high dose, single or two shots; 5 received placebo; per-sample allocation not given. Sampling happened 63 days after the first vaccine or placebo injection. Donation was by an adult aged 18-55 years who was in Boston. The receptor was isolated from a person aged 18 to 65 who received the Ad26.COV2.S COVID-19 vaccine or a placebo. Sequenced material: peripheral blood, taken in a trial of Ad26.COV2.S vaccine versus placebo. The chain combines TRBV18 with TRBJ2-4, with D perhaps TRBD1 (5 bases). CDR3 sequence (DNA): TGTGCCAGCTCACCAGCATCAGGGTCCTGGGACATTCAGTACTTC. Its protein is CASSPASGSWDIQYF.